One sample yielded the 29 T cell receptor beta chains listed below, sequenced in a study of shared clonotypes between healthy human individuals. Sequencing was performed with immunoSEQ multiplex PCR; in TCRdb, only in-frame clones are kept and a portion is missing. The table has around 2,000,000 clones, just over 90% seen once. Naivety among CD8 cells was defined by CD45RO negativity and positive CCR7 selection, thereby excluding terminally differentiated effector memory CD45RA+ cells. Sequencing was done on a sample of naive CD8+ T cells from PBMCs. The receptors here all came from a man younger than 35 in good health. Some clones in this sample may be carry-over from other donors' samples.

The V and J genes are TRBV5-1 and TRBJ2-3, with D unresolved. CDR3 size: 15 residues. CDR1 SGHRS and CDR2 YFSETQ come from the germline V gene. Deletions cut 4 bases from V and 2 bases from J, with 14 bases between. The CDR3 bases are TGCGCCAGCAGCCCCGTCATGGGGAACACAGATACGCAGTATTTT. Translation gives CASSPVMGNTDTQYF.

As regards this clone: Other DNA sequences from this sample encode an identical CDR3 as well. This chain links TRBV7-3 with TRBJ2-7; D gene uncertain. In germline, CDR1 is SGHTA, CDR2 FQGTGA. Trimming left V 5 bases short and J 1 base short, with 9 bases between. This CDR3 has 13 residues. CDR3 loop: CASSLDGSYEQYF. The CDR3 region has the DNA TGTGCCAGCAGCCTGGACGGTTCCTACGAGCAGTACTTC.

The chain links TRBV5-8 to TRBJ2-3; 10 nucleotides agree with TRBD1. Trimming cost V 2 bases and J 3 bases; bases outside gene matches: 3. From germline, CDR1 is SGHTS and CDR2 YDEGEE. The CDR3 loop spans 15 amino acids. This CDR3 is CASSFWGQGTDTQYF. In DNA form, the CDR3 reads TGTGCCAGCAGCTTTTGGGGACAGGGGACAGATACGCAGTATTTT.

For this clone: Within the sample, other DNA sequences also encode this same CDR3. This sequence joins TRBV5-1 and TRBJ2-7; D unclear. V lost 1 base and J 7 bases, leaving 9 bases between the germline ends. The CDR3 runs 12 residues. Germline CDR1 and CDR2: SGHRS and YFSETQ. CDR3 in amino acids: CASSLFSDEQYF. As DNA, the CDR3 is TGCGCCAGCAGCTTGTTCTCCGATGAGCAGTACTTC. Full variable domain (missing parts from reference TRBV5-1 and TRBJ2-7): KAGVTQTPRYLIKTRGQQVTLSCSPISGHRSVSWYQQTPGQGLQFLFEYFSETQRNKGNFPGRFSGRQFSNSRSEMNVSTLELGDSALYLCASSLFSDEQYFGPGTRLTVT.

This chain uses TRBV5-4 with TRBJ1-2; 7 bases line up with TRBD1. Germline V gene data show CDR1 as SGHNT and CDR2 as YYREEE (reference sequence). Germline trimming cut 4 bases from V and 4 bases from J; bases unmatched to any gene: 7. The CDR3 runs to 14 residues. The chain's CDR3 is CASSVTGSAYGYTF. In nucleotides, the CDR3 is TGTGCCAGCAGCGTGACAGGGTCCGCCTATGGCTACACCTTC.

The chain carries TRBV7-2 and TRBJ2-5, with 9 bases aligning to TRBD2. With 3 bases clipped from V and 5 bases from J, the junction kept 7 bases outside the gene matches. The CDR3 has 15 amino acids. CDR1 SGHTA and CDR2 FQGNSA come from the germline V gene. CDR3 protein: CASSFLAGDLETQYF. The CDR3, as DNA: TGTGCCAGCAGCTTTTTAGCGGGAGACTTGGAGACCCAGTACTTC. The full variable domain, in which reference TRBV7-2 and TRBJ2-5 provide the parts outside the CDR3, is GAGVSQSPSNKVTEKGKDVELRCDPISGHTALYWYRQSLGQGLEFLIYFQGNSAPDKSGLPSDRFSAERTGGSVSTLTIQRTQQEDSAVYLCASSFLAGDLETQYFGPGTRLLVL.

The gene calls are TRBV9 and TRBJ2-7; 9 bases align to TRBD1. The V gene's germline CDR1 is SGDLS and CDR2 YYNGEE. This CDR3 has 14 residues. The J segment lost 3 bases and the V segment lost 3 bases, leaving 4 bases of the junction unmatched. CDR3 residues: CASSAGQGNYEQYF. The CDR3 DNA follows: TGTGCCAGCAGCGCAGGACAGGGGAACTACGAGCAGTACTTC.

CDR3 amino acids: CASSPGGLYQPQHF. The CDR3, as DNA: TGTGCCAGCAGTCCAGGGGGCCTCTATCAGCCCCAGCATTTT. This rearrangement joins TRBV7-9 to TRBJ1-5; 8 bases agree with TRBD1. CDR1 and CDR2 from the germline V gene are SEHNR and FQNEAQ (reference sequence). The CDR3 has 14 residues. Germline trimming cut 6 bases from V and 5 bases from J; bases unmatched to any gene: 6.

V usage is TRBV28 and J usage is TRBJ1-2; the D gene is possibly TRBD1 (5 bases). CDR3 length equals 12 residues. Germline V lookup: CDR1 MDHEN, CDR2 SYDVKM. Trimming stripped 7 bases from V and 8 bases from J, with 14 bases between. The CDR3 region is CASIRTEGGYTF. CDR3 coding DNA: TGTGCCAGCATTCGGACCGAGGGGGGCTACACCTTC.

The chain employs TRBV2 and TRBJ2-7, with D perhaps TRBD1 or TRBD2 (6 bases each). The V end was cut by 3 bases, the J end by 5 bases, with 8 bases between. In germline, CDR1 is SNHLY, CDR2 FYNNEI. The CDR3 consists of 12 residues. The CDR3 DNA follows: TGTGCCAGCAGTGATAGGGGGGACGAGCAGTACTTC. It codes for CASSDRGDEQYF.

This clone was recorded once. The rearrangement links TRBV7-3 to TRBJ2-5; D unclear. V dropped 3 bases and J dropped 2 bases, with 7 bases sitting between them. The CDR3 runs to 13 residues. The V gene's germline CDR1 is SGHTA and CDR2 FQGTGA. The CDR3 nucleotides read TGTGCCAGCAGCTTTCGGCATCAAGAGACCCAGTACTTC. It yields the protein CASSFRHQETQYF.

The chain uses TRBV4-1 and TRBJ1-4; TRBD1 is a possible D gene (6 bases). CDR3 length: 17 amino acids. Germline loops: CDR1 MGHRA, CDR2 YSYEKL. V lost 0 bases, J lost 7 bases, and 18 bases lay in between. The CDR3 DNA follows: TGCGCCAGCAGCCAAGACCCTCACCAGGGGAGTATTGAAAAACTGTTTTTT. It translates to CASSQDPHQGSIEKLFF.

J is TRBJ1-2 and V is TRBV5-3; D call uncertain. TRBV5-3 is annotated as an ORF whose role is uncertain. With 0 bases removed from V and 4 bases from J, the gap between germline ends came to 10 bases. The CDR3 totals 14 residues. The CDR3 nucleotides read TGTGCCAGAAGCTTGGAGCGGGGAGGCTATGGCTACACCTTC. The encoded protein is CARSLERGGYGYTF.

J is TRBJ2-3 and V is TRBV15; TRBD1 might be the D (6 bases). V lost 5 bases and J 0 bases, leaving 12 bases between the germline ends. There are 15 residues in the CDR3. CDR1 and CDR2 (germline): LNHNV, YYDKDF (reference sequence). As DNA, the CDR3 is TGTGCCACCAGCGGAACAGGGAGTAGCACAGATACGCAGTATTTT. Translated, it gives CATSGTGSSTDTQYF.

The chain recombines TRBV5-5 with TRBJ2-7; no definite D call. V lost 4 bases to trimming and J lost 0 bases, with 17 bases between them. The length of the CDR3 is 16 residues. Germline loops: CDR1 SGHKS, CDR2 YYEKEE (reference sequence). The CDR3 loop is CASSPGIRYVSYEQYF. The CDR3 DNA follows: TGTGCCAGCAGCCCTGGGATCCGATACGTCTCCTACGAGCAGTACTTC.

This clone has a single count. The gene calls are TRBV5-1 and TRBJ2-1; 8 bases match TRBD2. In germline, CDR1 is SGHRS, CDR2 YFSETQ. The CDR3 covers 16 residues. The V gene end was trimmed by 1 base and the J gene end by 8 bases; junction bases not matched to a gene: 11. The CDR3 DNA reads TGCGCCAGCAGCTTGTTGACCCGGGAGGGCGGGCATGAGCAGTTCTTC. Its translation is CASSLLTREGGHEQFF.

This CDR3 is CASSVQGVGDRVPVDNEQFF. Here the CDR3 DNA reads TGCGCCAGCAGTGTACAGGGAGTTGGGGACAGGGTACCGGTTGACAATGAGCAGTTCTTC. V is TRBV10-1 and J is TRBJ2-1, with TRBD1 identical over 9 bases. V shed 4 bases, J shed 5 bases, and the junction held 21 bases outside the gene matches. Germline V gene data show CDR1 as WNHNN and CDR2 as SYGVQD (reference sequence). The CDR3 runs to 20 residues.

The J gene is TRBJ2-1, the V gene TRBV30, with no clear D. Germline V gene sequence: CDR1 GTSNPN, CDR2 SVGIG (reference sequence). The CDR3 consists of 10 residues. This CDR3 is CAAKLNEQFF. For the CDR3, the DNA is TGTGCAGCGAAGCTCAATGAGCAGTTCTTC.

V gene TRBV2 combines with J gene TRBJ2-5; D call uncertain. This CDR3 region has 14 residues. V was cut by 3 bases and J by 5 bases, with 13 bases left in between. Germline V gives CDR1 SNHLY, CDR2 FYNNEI. CDR3 sequence (DNA): TGTGCCAGCAGTGAGGATCGAAACGAGGAGACCCAGTACTTC. Translation: CASSEDRNEETQYF.

This clone has only a few counts. This chain connects TRBV27 to TRBJ2-7, with D perhaps TRBD2 (6 bases). This CDR3 is built from 12 residues. Germline values: CDR1 MNHEY, CDR2 SMNVEV (reference sequence). Between the trimmed V and J ends, which lost 8 bases and 6 bases, there was a span of 14 bases. The CDR3 loop is CASGPTRPEQYF. The CDR3, as DNA: TGTGCCAGCGGGCCGACTAGGCCCGAGCAGTACTTC.

CDR3 sequence (DNA): TGTGCCAGCAGCGGAATCGGTGAGCAGTTCTTC. Its translation is CASSGIGEQFF. This chain uses TRBV9 with TRBJ2-1; no clear D. CDR1 SGDLS and CDR2 YYNGEE come from the germline V gene. V lost 3 bases, J lost 9 bases, and 7 bases lay in between. This CDR3 is 11 amino acids long.

The chain joins TRBV7-9 to TRBJ1-1, with TRBD1 matching over 7 bases. V trimming: 7 bases; J trimming: 0 bases; junction bases outside the gene matches: 5. This CDR3 has 14 residues. The germline gives CDR1 SEHNR, CDR2 FQNEAQ (reference sequence). CDR3 nucleotide sequence: TGTGCCAGCACCGGGGACAGCTTGAACACTGAAGCTTTCTTT. It is translated as CASTGDSLNTEAFF.

Regarding this clone: Its ends do not fully match the called genes, so a read error is possible. The chain is built from TRBV28 and TRBJ2-4; 9 positions agree with TRBD1. The CDR3 is made up of 14 amino acids. Germline-derived CDR1 and CDR2 are MDHEN and SYDVKM. CDR3 loop: CASSLLEWDRALHF. In DNA form, the CDR3 reads TGTGCCAGCAGTTTACTGGAATGGGACAGGGCCCTTCACTTC.

V gene TRBV4-1 combines with J gene TRBJ2-7; 7 nucleotides match TRBD1. V shed 3 bases, J shed 0 bases, and the junction held 5 bases outside the gene matches. Germline assignment: CDR1 MGHRA and CDR2 YSYEKL. The CDR3 runs 15 residues. CDR3 nucleotides: TGCGCCAGCAGCCATGGGACAGCCCCCTCCTACGAGCAGTACTTC. As protein: CASSHGTAPSYEQYF.

The J gene is TRBJ2-3, the V gene TRBV12-5; D call uncertain. The CDR3 has 17 residues. CDR1 is LGHNT, CDR2 FRNRAP, per germline. The germline V and J ends were trimmed by 1 base and 0 bases, with 14 bases remaining between them. The CDR3 sequence is CASGLGELLPSTDTQYF. The CDR3 DNA reads as TGTGCTAGTGGTTTGGGCGAGCTCTTACCTAGCACAGATACGCAGTATTTT.

V and J are TRBV19 and TRBJ1-3; tentative D call: TRBD1 (5 bases). Germline V gene sequence: CDR1 LNHDA, CDR2 SQIVND (reference sequence). The V and J ends lost 3 bases and 7 bases respectively, with 10 bases between them. The length of the CDR3 is 13 residues. CDR3 residues: CASSIRQGNTIYF. CDR3 bases: TGTGCCAGTAGTATCCGGCAGGGTAACACCATATATTTT.

This chain links TRBV28 with TRBJ2-7; TRBD2 matches at 7 bases. Germline V gene lookup returns CDR1 MDHEN and CDR2 SYDVKM. The length of the CDR3 is 14 residues. Trimming removed 3 bases from V and 6 bases from J; junction bases left unmatched: 8. The CDR3 sequence: CASSLPGLVGEQYF. DNA of the CDR3: TGTGCCAGCAGTTTGCCTGGACTAGTCGGCGAGCAGTACTTC. The entire variable domain, with the rest obtained from reference TRBV28 and TRBJ2-7, is as follows: DVKVTQSSRYLVKRTGEKVFLECVQDMDHENMFWYRQDPGLGLRLIYFSYDVKMKEKGDIPEGYSVSREKKERFSLILESASTNQTSMYLCASSLPGLVGEQYFGPGTRLTVT.

J is TRBJ2-7 and V is TRBV4-1; a possible D gene is TRBD1 (6 bases). Germline V gives CDR1 MGHRA, CDR2 YSYEKL. CDR3 length equals 13 residues. Trimming pared 6 bases from V and 5 bases from J, leaving 14 bases between. In nucleotides, the CDR3 is TGCGCCAGCAGTTGGGGGCAGGGCAACGAGCAGTACTTC. The encoded protein is CASSWGQGNEQYF.

The chain employs TRBV27 and TRBJ2-7; D uncertain. CDR1 MNHEY and CDR2 SMNVEV come from the germline V gene (reference sequence). Trimming stripped 5 bases from V and 2 bases from J, with 16 bases between. The CDR3 extends over 15 amino acids. The CDR3: CASSLSYDNAYEQYF. For the CDR3, the DNA is TGTGCCAGCAGTCTTTCATATGACAATGCCTACGAGCAGTACTTC.